The 3 T cell receptor beta chains in this list originate from one sample, sequenced in a study of control samples from healthy donors and cancer patients (dated by TCRdb to between 2020 and 2021). Libraries were prepared through the immunoSEQ multiplex PCR assay. TCRdb's version of the immuneACCESS table is confined to in-frame rearrangements and falls short of the full clone set. An unresolved V gene accounts for under half of the shortfall where checked; the remainder is of unknown origin. Recorded for this sample are roughly 120,000 clones; 85% to 95% of them occurred a single time. Of the sample, approximately 4% falls within the top ten clones. The source material was blood. These receptors were taken from a man aged 25-45 years in good health.

This rearrangement joins TRBV25-1 to TRBJ1-1; 9 positions agree with TRBD1. Per the germline V gene, CDR1 is MGHDK and CDR2 is SYGVNS. The trim removed 4 bases at V and 5 bases at J, leaving 5 bases unmatched. This CDR3 region has 14 residues. CDR3 sequence (DNA): TGTGCCAGCAGTGCCACAGGGGGCTGGACTGAAGCTTTCTTT. Its protein product is CASSATGGWTEAFF.

This chain uses TRBV7-2 with TRBJ1-3; D is ambiguous. The V gene's germline CDR1 is SGHTA and CDR2 FQGNSA. Trimming shortened V by 2 bases and J by 0 bases, and 5 bases separated the two germline ends. This CDR3 contains 14 residues. The CDR3 bases are TGTGCCAGCAGCTTACGGCACTCTGGAAACACCATATATTTT. Its translation: CASSLRHSGNTIYF.

V is TRBV2 and J is TRBJ2-5; TRBD2 matches at 11 bases. CDR1 and CDR2 from the germline V gene are SNHLY and FYNNEI. The CDR3 has 16 residues. The J segment lost 1 base and the V segment lost 6 bases, leaving 7 bases of the junction unmatched. CDR3 nucleotide sequence: TGTGCCAGCAGCGCGACTAGCGGGGAGTTCCAAGAGACCCAGTACTTC. This translates into CASSATSGEFQETQYF.